This TCR beta chain is drawn from a study of shared clonotypes between healthy human individuals. A remark on this clone: Its antigen is not identified.

General study results and limits: Naive subsets usually exceeded memory subsets in estimated richness. Researchers sampled blood only, noting tissue repertoires likely differ. Shared clonotypes across all four donors exceeded non-shared ones in generation probability.

Original processing methods: ImmunoSEQ output held junction-only sequences without quality scores, so filtering differed. TCRdb's copy holds only in-frame clones and misses some; the assay was immunoSEQ multiplex PCR. V and J calls and clone size come straight from that table; D and trimming were deduced from the DNA. This sample has 2 million to 3 million clones, with roughly 93% found just once. The CDR3 runs to 15 residues. V was cut by 5 bases and J by 5 bases, with 15 bases left in between. Germline assignment: CDR1 MNHEY and CDR2 SVGAGI. The sample comprised naive CD4+ T cells from PBMCs. As to subset: CD45RA+ positively selected. The chain links TRBV6-5 to TRBJ2-2; a weak D match, TRBD1 (7 bases). The sequence derives from a man aged 18 to 30 in good health. Some clones in this sample may be carry-over from other donors' samples. CDR3 protein: CASSRGTAKTGELFF. The DNA for the CDR3 is TGTGCCAGCAGTCGCGGGACAGCTAAAACCGGGGAGCTGTTTTTT.